Below are 22 T cell receptor beta chains sequenced from a single sample in a study of tumor and adjacent non-tumor tissue in lung cancer. RNA was extracted from bulk tissue without any cell sorting. The library came from three nested PCR rounds adapted from ARM-PCR protocols. TCRdb re-analysed the multiplex PCR reads in MiXCR, keeping a single row per CDR3 protein. The data contain roughly 150,000 distinct CDR3 sequences, approximately 70% of them singletons. Source material: lung tumor tissue. Receptor source: a man in his 60s with small cell lung cancer.

The V and J genes are TRBV6-1 and TRBJ1-5; no reliable D call. This CDR3 is 14 amino acids long. Germline V CDR1 and CDR2: MNHNS, SASEGT. Trimming cost V 5 bases and J 5 bases, with 13 bases left between them. Here the CDR3 reads CASSLRRGDQPQHF. The CDR3 DNA is TGTGCCAGCAGTCTCAGGCGTGGCGATCAGCCCCAGCATTTT.

Ten or more counts support this clonotype. V is TRBV20-1 and J is TRBJ2-7; 8 bases agree with TRBD2. The V segment lost 3 bases and the J segment 4 bases; nucleotides outside the gene matches: 5. Germline lookup yields CDR1 DFQATT and CDR2 SNEGSKA (reference sequence). The CDR3 loop spans 13 amino acids. The chain's CDR3 is CSARREDGYEQYV. The CDR3 DNA reads TGCAGTGCTAGGCGGGAGGATGGGTACGAGCAGTACGTC.

V gene TRBV20-1 combines with J gene TRBJ1-4, with D tentatively TRBD1 (5 bases). Trimming removed 6 bases from V and 5 bases from J, with 10 bases in between. Germline lookup yields CDR1 DFQATT and CDR2 SNEGSKA (reference sequence). This CDR3 region has 12 residues. The CDR3 sequence: CSAGWGNEKLFF. Written as DNA, the CDR3 is TGCAGTGCGGGGTGGGGCAATGAAAAACTGTTTTTT.

The sample holds one count of this clonotype. One end of the junction is discordant with germline, which a read error may explain. The chain uses TRBV11-3 and TRBJ2-2, with 13 nucleotides matching TRBD2. Germline V gene sequence: CDR1 SGHNT, CDR2 YENEEA. There are 18 residues in the CDR3. CDR3 loop: CASSQLAGGPSFSGELFF. The CDR3 nucleotides are TGTGCCAGCAGTCAACTAGCGGGAGGGCCGAGTTTTTCCGGGGAGCTGTTCTTT.

On this clonotype itself: Likely a read error: the CDR3 ends without its conserved phenylalanine or tryptophan. The DNA is omitted, as the CDR3 cannot be located on it reliably, and the CDR3 follows TCRdb's listing. This rearrangement joins TRBV29-1 to TRBJ1-1; the D call in the table, TRBD1, was not verified against the DNA. Both ends counted, the CDR3 spans 13 residues. CDR1 and CDR2 (germline): SQVTM, ANQGSEA. CDR3 amino acids: CSVEDQKGTEAFL.

This clonotype was seen a single time. This sequence may be a read error, since a much larger clone differs from it by one base. This sequence joins TRBV7-9 and TRBJ2-4; TRBD2 might be the D (6 bases). With 1 base removed from V and 3 bases from J, the gap between germline ends came to 13 bases. This CDR3 has 16 amino acids. Looked up from germline, CDR1 is SEHNR and CDR2 is FQNEAQ (reference sequence). This CDR3 is CASSLDGSYGKNIQYF. DNA for the CDR3: TGTGCCAGCAGCTTAGACGGGAGCTATGGCAAAAACATTCAGTACTTC. Full variable domain (missing parts from reference TRBV7-9 and TRBJ2-4): DTGVSQNPRHKITKRGQNVTFRCDPISEHNRLYWYRQTLGQGPEFLTYFQNEAQLEKSRLLSDRFSAERPKGSFSTLEIQRTEQGDSAMYLCASSLDGSYGKNIQYFGAGTRLSVL.

With regard to this clonotype: The junction does not match germline at one end; this may be a read error. This CDR3 reads CASSFVGSITDTQYF. CDR3 DNA sequence: TGTGCCAGCAGCTTTGTCGGGAGTATCACAGATACGCAATATTTT. The J gene is TRBJ2-3, the V gene TRBV11-2; possibly TRBD2 for D (6 bases). Germline V CDR1 and CDR2: SGHAT, FQNNGV. This CDR3 region has 15 residues. Full variable domain (remainder filled in from reference TRBV11-2 and TRBJ2-3): EAGVAQSPRYKIIEKRQSVAFWCNPISGHATLYWYQQILGQGPKLLIQFQNNGVVDDSQLPKDRFSAERLKGVDSTLKIQPAKLEDSAVYLCASSFVGSITDTQYFGPGTRLTVL.

As concerns this clonotype: At one boundary the junction diverges from the germline segment, which might be a read error. The rearrangement links TRBV29-1 to TRBJ1-5; D not certain. Germline CDR1 is SQVTM and CDR2 is ANQGSEA. This CDR3 has 13 amino acids. CDR3 protein: CTIGNGNNRPQHF. CDR3 bases: TGCACCATCGGAAACGGGAACAATCGGCCCCAGCATTTC.

The chain couples TRBV28 to TRBJ2-7; D unclear. V dropped 4 bases and J dropped 6 bases, with 7 bases sitting between them. The CDR3 consists of 11 residues. Germline CDR1 is MDHEN and CDR2 is SYDVKM. DNA of the CDR3: TGTGCCAGCAGTTCTCCGCGCGAGCAGTACTTC. This encodes CASSSPREQYF. The whole variable domain, remainder taken from reference TRBV28 and TRBJ2-7, is DVKVTQSSRYLVKRTGEKVFLECVQDMDHENMFWYRQDPGLGLRLIYFSYDVKMKEKGDIPEGYSVSREKKERFSLILESASTNQTSMYLCASSSPREQYFGPGTRLTVT.

This clonotype turned up a few times. The chain joins TRBV4-2 to TRBJ2-5; TRBD2 aligns across 9 bases. Germline CDR1 LGHNA, CDR2 YNFKEQ. The CDR3 is 15 amino acids. J was trimmed by 3 bases and V by 1 base; bases with no gene match: 3. In DNA form, the CDR3 reads TGTGCCAGCAGCCAAGTCGCTAGCGGGGAAGAGACCCAGTACTTC. Amino acid sequence: CASSQVASGEETQYF.

This clonotype has only one observation. J is TRBJ2-1 and V is TRBV20-1; 13 bases are a match to TRBD2. With V trimmed by 0 bases and J by 8 bases, 10 bases remained unmatched. Germline values: CDR1 DFQATT, CDR2 SNEGSKA (reference sequence). The CDR3 has 17 amino acids. CDR3 loop: CSARDEWTSGRIDEQFF. CDR3 sequence (DNA): TGCAGTGCTAGAGATGAATGGACTAGCGGGAGAATCGATGAGCAGTTCTTC.

V and J are TRBV12-3 or TRBV12-4 and TRBJ2-7; D is undetermined. Trimming removed 6 bases from V and 4 bases from J, with 10 bases in between. This CDR3 is 12 amino acids long. In nucleotides, the CDR3 is TGTGCCAGCAGCATCACGGGTTACGAGCAGTACTTC. It encodes CASSITGYEQYF.

Turning to this clonotype: At one boundary the junction diverges from the germline segment, which might be a read error. V usage is TRBV7-3 and J usage is TRBJ2-3, with 13 bases aligning to TRBD2. The germline gives CDR1 SGHTA, CDR2 FQGTGA. The CDR3 loop spans 17 amino acids. CDR3 DNA sequence: TGTGCCAGCAGCTTAGGTGGGACTAGCGGGAACACAGATAAGCAGTATTTT. Its translation is CASSLGGTSGNTDKQYF.

This chain connects TRBV11-2 to TRBJ1-1; tentatively, D is TRBD1 (6 bases). The CDR3 sequence is 17 residues long. Trimming removed 3 bases at V and 5 bases at J, with 22 bases between. The germline V gene encodes CDR1 SGHAT and CDR2 FQNNGV. As DNA, the CDR3 is TGTGCCAGCAGCTTTAGGGTGGTTGGGACATGGAGAACTGAAGCTTTCTTT. Residues: CASSFRVVGTWRTEAFF.

A note on this clonotype: A read error is possible here, since a much larger clone lies one base away. V gene TRBV6-5 combines with J gene TRBJ2-5, with 7 nucleotides matching TRBD2. Germline CDR1 is MNHEY and CDR2 is SVGAGI. The CDR3 sequence is 17 residues long. After removal of 2 bases from V and 5 bases from J, the junction contained 14 bases not matched to a gene. DNA for the CDR3: TGTGCCAGCAGTTACGGGCTAGTGGGAGGGGCGGGTGAGACCCAGTACTTC. Its translation is CASSYGLVGGAGETQYF.

In this sample, this clonotype turned up many times. V usage is TRBV20-1 and J usage is TRBJ2-7; the D gene could be TRBD1 or TRBD2 (5 bases each). V dropped 0 bases and J dropped 3 bases, with 12 bases sitting between them. Germline loops: CDR1 DFQATT, CDR2 SNEGSKA (reference sequence). The CDR3 spans 14 residues. Here the CDR3 reads CSARDFGGGYEQYF. CDR3 nucleotides: TGCAGTGCTAGAGATTTTGGGGGTGGCTACGAGCAGTACTTC.

The rearrangement joins TRBV20-1 to TRBJ2-5; 7 bases are a match to TRBD2. The CDR3 is 17 residues long. J gave up 0 bases and V 0 bases, and 10 bases lay outside the gene matches. Per the germline V gene, CDR1 is DFQATT and CDR2 is SNEGSKA (reference sequence). The CDR3 here is CSARDVSSGRNQETQYF. CDR3 bases: TGCAGTGCTAGAGATGTTTCTAGCGGTAGAAACCAAGAGACCCAGTACTTC.

This clonotype has at least ten counts. The chain is built from TRBV20-1 and TRBJ2-1; perhaps TRBD2 as D (7 bases). The CDR3 runs to 17 residues. The germline V and J ends were trimmed by 0 bases and 3 bases, with 18 bases remaining between them. Germline CDR1 is DFQATT and CDR2 is SNEGSKA (reference sequence). The CDR3 region has the DNA TGCAGTGCTAGAGATTTCTTAAGCGGGACAAGCTACAATGAGCAGTTCTTC. Protein product: CSARDFLSGTSYNEQFF.

As regards this clonotype: A much larger clone differs from this one at a single base, so this may be a read error. V and J are TRBV5-4 and TRBJ2-5, with no clear D. CDR3 size: 16 residues. From germline, CDR1 is SGHNT and CDR2 YYREEE (reference sequence). V lost 4 bases and J 5 bases, leaving 21 bases between the germline ends. The CDR3 sequence is CASSPMRHAFWETQYF. Written as DNA, the CDR3 is TGTGCCAGCAGCCCTATGAGGCATGCGTTCTGGGAGACCCAGTACTTC.

This clonotype was observed a handful of times. The rearrangement joins TRBV5-4 to TRBJ1-1; D not certain. V lost 3 bases and J lost 2, with 11 bases in between. This CDR3 spans 14 amino acids. Per the germline V gene, CDR1 is SGHNT and CDR2 is YYREEE (reference sequence). In DNA, the CDR3 is TGTGCCAGCAGCTCTTTGGGAATCAACACTGAAGCTTTCTTT. As protein: CASSSLGINTEAFF.

A remark on this clonotype: Given a much more abundant clone one base away, this may be a read error. The chain carries TRBV20-1 and TRBJ2-7; TRBD1 aligns across 8 bases. Unmatched junction bases numbered 10, after V lost 4 bases and J lost 5 bases. The CDR3 totals 14 residues. Germline loops: CDR1 DFQATT, CDR2 SNEGSKA (reference sequence). CDR3 sequence (DNA): TGCAGTGCTATAGGACAGGGAGCTATAGACGAGCAGTACTTC. It yields the protein CSAIGQGAIDEQYF.

About this clonotype itself: A read error may explain this, as a much larger clone is one base away. J is TRBJ2-3 and V is TRBV14, with no clear D. Germline V gives CDR1 SGHDN, CDR2 FVKESK. The CDR3 loop spans 13 amino acids. CDR3 sequence: CASSQVVTDTRYF. The CDR3 DNA follows: TGTGCCAGCAGCCAAGTGGTTACAGATACGCGGTATTTT.